The sequence of this TCR beta chain was determined in a study of identical twins. This clonotype was seen a handful of times. TCRdb reprocessed the 5' RACE reads via MiXCR and lists one record per CDR3 protein. The table includes 600,000 to 850,000 distinct CDR3 sequences, roughly 18% detected once. These same records also appear under a second study, on T cells expressing NK-cell markers. From that second work: NKG2C+ dominant clonotypes from roughly 6 donors made up roughly 1.0-7.0% of CD8+ T cells.

Sample: PBMCs. The TCR originated in a woman between 18 and 29 years old in good health.

DNA of the CDR3: TGTGCCAGCAGTTACGAGGGACTAGTCTTCGATGAGCAGTTCTTC. Protein: CASSYEGLVFDEQFF. The V gene is TRBV6-5, the J gene TRBJ2-1, with 8 bases matching TRBD2. The ends lost 2 bases at V and 8 bases at J; junction bases unmatched: 8. Germline loops: CDR1 MNHEY, CDR2 SVGAGI. The CDR3 length is 15 residues.